This T cell receptor (beta chain) was sequenced during a study of blood T cell repertoires in COVID-19. The overall study: The United States, Italy and Spain supplied acute and convalescent COVID-19 samples. From T cells, B-cell-depleted T cells, or PBMCs came the material, which was cDNA or gDNA.

Original analysis: Amplifying reference gene primers gave estimates of nucleated cell counts. Profiling relied on immunoSEQ multiplex PCR, and the TCRdb table lists in-frame clones only, not all of them. V and J calls and clone size are as listed in that table; D and trimming were resolved from the DNA. The top ten clones hold 0.7% to 0.95% of a sample with almost 200,000 clones, 70% to 90% of them seen once. V gave up 6 bases and J gave up 6 bases; unmatched junction bases: 8. CDR3 length equals 15 residues. Germline CDR1 KGHSH, CDR2 LQKENI. The rearrangement joins TRBV18 to TRBJ1-6, with 7 nucleotides matching TRBD1. Sequencing was carried out using peripheral blood. The clonotype originates from a woman in her sixties or seventies with acute or convalescent COVID-19. This chain's CDR3 is CASSPTGAINSPLHF. The CDR3 coding sequence is TGTGCCAGCTCTCCTACAGGGGCCATTAATTCACCCCTCCACTTT.